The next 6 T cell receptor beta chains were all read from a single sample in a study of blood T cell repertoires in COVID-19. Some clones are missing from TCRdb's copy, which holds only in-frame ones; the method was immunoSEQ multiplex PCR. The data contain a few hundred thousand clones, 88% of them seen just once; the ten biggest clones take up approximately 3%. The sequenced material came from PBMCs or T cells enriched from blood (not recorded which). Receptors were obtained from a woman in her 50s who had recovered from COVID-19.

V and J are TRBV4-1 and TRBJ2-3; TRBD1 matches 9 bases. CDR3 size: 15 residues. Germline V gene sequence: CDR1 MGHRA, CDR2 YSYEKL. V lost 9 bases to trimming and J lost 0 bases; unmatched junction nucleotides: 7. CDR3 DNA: TGCGCCAGTACCTCACAGGGGGCCAGCACAGATACGCAGTATTTT. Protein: CASTSQGASTDTQYF.

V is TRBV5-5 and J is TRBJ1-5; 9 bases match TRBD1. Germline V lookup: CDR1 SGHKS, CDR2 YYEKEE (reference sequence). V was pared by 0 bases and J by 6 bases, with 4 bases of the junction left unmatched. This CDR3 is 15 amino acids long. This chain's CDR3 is CASSLVGQGGQPQHF. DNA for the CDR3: TGTGCCAGCAGCTTGGTGGGACAGGGAGGTCAGCCCCAGCATTTT.

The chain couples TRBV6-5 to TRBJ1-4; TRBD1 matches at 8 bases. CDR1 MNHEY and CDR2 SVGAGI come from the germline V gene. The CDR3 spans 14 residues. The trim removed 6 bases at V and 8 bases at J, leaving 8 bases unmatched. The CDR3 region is CASRPGGDREKLFF. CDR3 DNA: TGTGCCAGCAGACCAGGGGGCGATCGGGAAAAACTGTTTTTT.

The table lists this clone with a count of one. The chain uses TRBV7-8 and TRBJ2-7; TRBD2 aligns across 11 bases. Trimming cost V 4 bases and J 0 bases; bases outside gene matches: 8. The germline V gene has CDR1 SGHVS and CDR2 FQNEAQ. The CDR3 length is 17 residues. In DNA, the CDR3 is TGTGCCAGCAGCTCCAGGACTAGCGGGCTCAGCTCCTACGAGCAGTACTTC. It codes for CASSSRTSGLSSYEQYF.

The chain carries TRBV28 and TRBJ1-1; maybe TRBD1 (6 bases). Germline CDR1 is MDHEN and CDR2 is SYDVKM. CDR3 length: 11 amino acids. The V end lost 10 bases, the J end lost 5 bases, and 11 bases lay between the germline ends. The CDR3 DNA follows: TGTGCCACGACAGGTTGGACTGAAGCTTTCTTT. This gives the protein CATTGWTEAFF.

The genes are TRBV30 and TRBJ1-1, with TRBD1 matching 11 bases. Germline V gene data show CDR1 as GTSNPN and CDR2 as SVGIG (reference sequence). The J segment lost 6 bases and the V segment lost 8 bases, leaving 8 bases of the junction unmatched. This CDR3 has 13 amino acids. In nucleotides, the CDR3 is TGTGCCACCACACGGGACAGGGGGGCTGAAGCTTTCTTT. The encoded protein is CATTRDRGAEAFF.